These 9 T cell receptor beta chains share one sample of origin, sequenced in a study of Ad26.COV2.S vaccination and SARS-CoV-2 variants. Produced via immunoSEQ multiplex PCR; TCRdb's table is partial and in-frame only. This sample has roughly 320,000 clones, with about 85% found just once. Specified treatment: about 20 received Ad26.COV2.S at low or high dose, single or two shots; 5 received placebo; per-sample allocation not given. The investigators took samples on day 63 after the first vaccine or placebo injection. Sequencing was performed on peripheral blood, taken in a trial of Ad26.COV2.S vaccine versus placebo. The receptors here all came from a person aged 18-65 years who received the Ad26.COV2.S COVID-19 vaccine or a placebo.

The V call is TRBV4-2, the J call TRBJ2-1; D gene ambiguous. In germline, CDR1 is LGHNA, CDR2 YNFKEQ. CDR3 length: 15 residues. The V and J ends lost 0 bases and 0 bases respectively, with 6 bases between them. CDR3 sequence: CASSQDKPSYNEQFF. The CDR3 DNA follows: TGTGCCAGCAGCCAAGATAAACCCTCCTACAATGAGCAGTTCTTC.

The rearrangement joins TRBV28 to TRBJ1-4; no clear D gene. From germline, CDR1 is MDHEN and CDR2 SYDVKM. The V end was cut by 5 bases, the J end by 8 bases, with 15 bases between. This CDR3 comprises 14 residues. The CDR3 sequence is CASSRAGLREKLFF. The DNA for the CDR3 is TGTGCCAGCAGTCGGGCGGGATTAAGGGAAAAACTGTTTTTT.

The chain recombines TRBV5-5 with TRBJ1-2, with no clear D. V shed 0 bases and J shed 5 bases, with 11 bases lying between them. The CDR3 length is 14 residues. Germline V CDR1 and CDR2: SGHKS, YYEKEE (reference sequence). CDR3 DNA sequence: TGTGCCAGCAGCTTGGGTACAGACTTTTATGGCTACACCTTC. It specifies CASSLGTDFYGYTF.

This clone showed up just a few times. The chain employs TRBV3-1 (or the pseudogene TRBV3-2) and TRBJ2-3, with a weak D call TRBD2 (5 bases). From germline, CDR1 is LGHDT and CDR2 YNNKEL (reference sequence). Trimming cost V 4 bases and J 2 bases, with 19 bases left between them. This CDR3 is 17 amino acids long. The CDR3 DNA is TGTGCCAGCAGCCTCGAGAAACTAGACCCGTACACAGATACGCAGTATTTT. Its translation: CASSLEKLDPYTDTQYF.

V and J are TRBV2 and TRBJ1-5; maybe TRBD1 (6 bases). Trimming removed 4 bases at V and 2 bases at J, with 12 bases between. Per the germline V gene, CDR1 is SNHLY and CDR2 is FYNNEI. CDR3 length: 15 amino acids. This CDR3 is CASSGNRAGNQPQHF. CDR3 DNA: TGTGCCAGCAGTGGGAACAGGGCTGGCAATCAGCCCCAGCATTTT.

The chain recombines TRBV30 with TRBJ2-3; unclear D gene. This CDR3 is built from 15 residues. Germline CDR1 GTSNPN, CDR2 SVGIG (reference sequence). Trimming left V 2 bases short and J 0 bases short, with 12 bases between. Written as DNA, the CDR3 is TGTGCCTGGAGTAAAAGGGATCCTAGCACAGATACGCAGTATTTT. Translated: CAWSKRDPSTDTQYF.

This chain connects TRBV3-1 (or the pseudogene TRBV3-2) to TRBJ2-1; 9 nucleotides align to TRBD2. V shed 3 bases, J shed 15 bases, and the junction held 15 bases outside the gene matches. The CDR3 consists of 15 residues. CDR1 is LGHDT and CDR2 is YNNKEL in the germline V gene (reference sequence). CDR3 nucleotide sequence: TGTGCCAGCAGCCATGAACCCCTAGCGGGGCTTAAGTGGTTCTTC. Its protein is CASSHEPLAGLKWFF.

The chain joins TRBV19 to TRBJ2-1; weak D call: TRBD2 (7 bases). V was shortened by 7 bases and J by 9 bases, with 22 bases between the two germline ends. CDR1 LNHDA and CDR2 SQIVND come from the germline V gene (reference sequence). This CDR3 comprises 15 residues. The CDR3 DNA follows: TGTGCCAGTAAATTGATTAGGGGGGGCCAAGGTGAGCAGTTCTTC. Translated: CASKLIRGGQGEQFF.

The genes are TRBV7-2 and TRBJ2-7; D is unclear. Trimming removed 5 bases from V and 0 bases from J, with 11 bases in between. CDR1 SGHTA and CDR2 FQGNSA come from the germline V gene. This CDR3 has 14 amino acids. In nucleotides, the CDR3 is TGTGCCAGCAGCCCCAGCGTGTACTCCTACGAGCAGTACTTC. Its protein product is CASSPSVYSYEQYF. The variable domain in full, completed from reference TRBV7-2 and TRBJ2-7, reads GAGVSQSPSNKVTEKGKDVELRCDPISGHTALYWYRQSLGQGLEFLIYFQGNSAPDKSGLPSDRFSAERTGGSVSTLTIQRTQQEDSAVYLCASSPSVYSYEQYFGPGTRLTVT.